The rows below give T cell receptor beta chains drawn from one sample of a study of T cell responses to AZD1222 COVID-19 vaccine. TCRdb keeps only in-frame clones here, not all; method: immunoSEQ multiplex PCR. The sample includes around 140,000 clones, over 90% of them seen just once. The sequencing here drew on peripheral blood, taken on day 0 of AZD1222 vaccination. The receptors come from an adult in good health. Each CDR3 is given with its conserved first and last residue. Fields, in order: V gene, clone size, J gene, D gene, CDR3 DNA, CDR3 protein. D genes are given only for firm matches. Clone size, where shown, is once, few, many, or a class for clones that have expanded.

V: TRBV7-3
size: once
J: TRBJ2-2
D: TRBD2
DNA: TGTGCCAGCAGCCCCTTAGCGGGAGGGCCCCACACCGGGGAGCTGTTTTTT
CDR3: CASSPLAGGPHTGELFF

V: TRBV11-3
size: once
J: TRBJ2-1
D: -
DNA: TGTGCCAGCAGCACGACTTATTTGAACTCCTACAATGAGCAGTTCTTC
CDR3: CASSTTYLNSYNEQFF

V: TRBV2
size: -
J: TRBJ2-1
D: TRBD2
DNA: TGTGCCAGCAGTGCCGGGACTAGCGGGTATTACAATGAGCAGTTCTTC
CDR3: CASSAGTSGYYNEQFF

V: TRBV7-8
size: -
J: TRBJ2-1
D: -
DNA: TGTGCCAGCAGCTTCCGTCGGGGAGAGCACAATGAGCAGTTCTTC
CDR3: CASSFRRGEHNEQFF

V: TRBV19
size: -
J: TRBJ1-2
D: -
DNA: TGTGCCAGCTACTCCGACAGTAACTATGGCTACACCTTC
CDR3: CASYSDSNYGYTF

V: TRBV28
size: -
J: TRBJ1-5
D: TRBD1
DNA: TGTGCCAGCAGCCCCACAGGGGGAATACGCAATCAGCCCCAGCATTTT
CDR3: CASSPTGGIRNQPQHF

V: TRBV19
size: -
J: TRBJ1-3
D: -
DNA: TGTGCCAGTAGCAAGCCCAGGGGATCCGATGGAAACACCATATATTTT
CDR3: CASSKPRGSDGNTIYF

V: TRBV25-1
size: -
J: TRBJ2-7
D: -
DNA: TGTGCCAGCAGTGAAGTGGGTGACTACGAGCAGTACTTC
CDR3: CASSEVGDYEQYF

V: TRBV4-2
size: -
J: TRBJ2-1
D: -
DNA: TGTGCCAGCAGCCAAGAATGGTCTAGTGGCAATGAGCAGTTCTTC
CDR3: CASSQEWSSGNEQFF

V: TRBV28
size: once
J: TRBJ1-5
D: TRBD1
DNA: TGTGCCAGCAGGGAAGGGACAGGGACCCAGCCCCAGCATTTT
CDR3: CASREGTGTQPQHF

V: TRBV6-1
size: -
J: TRBJ1-5
D: -
DNA: TGTGCCAGCAGTGAAAACCAGTTAAATCAGCCCCAGCATTTT
CDR3: CASSENQLNQPQHF

V: TRBV2
size: -
J: TRBJ1-1
D: TRBD1
DNA: TGTGCCAGCAGTGAGGACAGGGGCAGTGGTGGAGCTTTCTTT
CDR3: CASSEDRGSGGAFF

V: TRBV28
size: -
J: TRBJ1-4
D: -
DNA: TGTGCCAGCAGTTTAGGGGGCCCTGAAAAACTGTTTTTT
CDR3: CASSLGGPEKLFF

V: TRBV6-4
size: -
J: TRBJ2-3
D: -
DNA: TGTGCCAGCAGTGACTCAAGGTTTCCGAAAGGTACGCAGTATTTT
CDR3: CASSDSRFPKGTQYF

V: TRBV12-2
size: -
J: TRBJ1-2
D: -
DNA: TGTGCAAGTCGCTTTCCGGGTTCCTATGGCTACACCTTC
CDR3: CASRFPGSYGYTF

V: TRBV19
size: once
J: TRBJ1-4
D: -
DNA: TGTGCCAGTTCCCCAGGGCGCGGTGAAAAACTGTTTTTT
CDR3: CASSPGRGEKLFF

V: TRBV5-4
size: -
J: TRBJ1-2
D: TRBD1
DNA: TGTGCCAGCATCAAAGACAGGGACCTATATGGCTACACCTTC
CDR3: CASIKDRDLYGYTF

V: TRBV28
size: -
J: TRBJ1-5
D: TRBD1
DNA: TGTGCCAGCAGTTCCCCGGGACAGCCGGATCAGCCCCAGCATTTT
CDR3: CASSSPGQPDQPQHF

V: TRBV12-3/TRBV12-4
size: -
J: TRBJ1-2
D: -
DNA: TGTGCCAGCAGTTTGGGGGCAAGAGACTACACCTTC
CDR3: CASSLGARDYTF

V: TRBV29-1
size: -
J: TRBJ1-1
D: -
DNA: TGCAGCGTTCCCCTTGGAGGGACTGAAGCTTTCTTT
CDR3: CSVPLGGTEAFF

V: TRBV25-1
size: once
J: TRBJ2-7
D: -
DNA: TGTGCCAGCAGCGACGACGGCACCTACGAGCAGTACTTC
CDR3: CASSDDGTYEQYF

V: TRBV5-1
size: -
J: TRBJ2-2
D: TRBD1
DNA: TGCGCCAGCAGCCCCCAGGGGGCAAGTACCGGGGAGCTGTTTTTT
CDR3: CASSPQGASTGELFF

V: TRBV19
size: -
J: TRBJ2-4
D: -
DNA: TGTGCCAGTACCGGGCCGGAACAAGGCATAGTTCAGTACTTC
CDR3: CASTGPEQGIVQYF

V: TRBV13
size: -
J: TRBJ1-3
D: -
DNA: TGTGCCAGCAGCTTCGGGATAGCGACTGGAAACACCATATATTTT
CDR3: CASSFGIATGNTIYF

V: TRBV15
size: once
J: TRBJ1-5
D: -
DNA: TGTGCCACCAGCAGAGATCAGGCAGGGGCACGGAATCAGCCCCAGCATTTT
CDR3: CATSRDQAGARNQPQHF

V: TRBV2
size: -
J: TRBJ2-1
D: TRBD1
DNA: TGTGCCAGCAGTGGGGGTAGGGGGCTGAATGAGCAGTTCTTC
CDR3: CASSGGRGLNEQFF

V: TRBV16
size: -
J: TRBJ1-2
D: -
DNA: TGTGCCAGCAGCCCCCGGTGGGGGGACTATGGCTACACCTTC
CDR3: CASSPRWGDYGYTF

V: TRBV5-1
size: -
J: TRBJ2-3
D: -
DNA: TGCGCCAGCAGCTTATCACGTCGGGCAGATACGCAGTATTTT
CDR3: CASSLSRRADTQYF

V: TRBV7-9
size: -
J: TRBJ2-4
D: -
DNA: TGTGCCAGCAGCGTACAGGGTTGGGACATTCAGTACTTC
CDR3: CASSVQGWDIQYF

V: TRBV18
size: -
J: TRBJ1-4
D: TRBD1
DNA: TGTGCCAGCTCACCAATGGTGTCAGGGGGTGAAAAACTGTTTTTT
CDR3: CASSPMVSGGEKLFF

V: TRBV3-1/TRBV3-2
size: once
J: TRBJ1-2
D: -
DNA: TGTGCCAGCAGCCAGTATTCCTGGTACTATGGCTACACCTTC
CDR3: CASSQYSWYYGYTF

V: TRBV10-3
size: -
J: TRBJ2-5
D: -
DNA: TGTGCCATCAATAAGGGGCCAAATCAAGAGACCCAGTACTTC
CDR3: CAINKGPNQETQYF

V: TRBV2
size: -
J: TRBJ2-7
D: -
DNA: TGTGCCAGCAGTGCTGGGGGCGAGCAGTACTTC
CDR3: CASSAGGEQYF

V: TRBV24-1
size: -
J: TRBJ2-1
D: TRBD2
DNA: TGTGCCACCGCGTTGACTAGCGGGGGCAATGAGCAGTTCTTC
CDR3: CATALTSGGNEQFF

V: TRBV3-1/TRBV3-2
size: -
J: TRBJ1-1
D: -
DNA: TGTGCCAGCAGCCAAGCAGGGACGTCCGCTGAAGCTTTCTTT
CDR3: CASSQAGTSAEAFF

V: TRBV6-5
size: -
J: TRBJ2-5
D: -
DNA: TGTGCCAGCAGTTACGGGTATGGGGAGACCCAGTACTTC
CDR3: CASSYGYGETQYF

V: TRBV28
size: -
J: TRBJ1-6
D: -
DNA: TGTGCCAGCAGTTCCGGGACCGTAGGGTCACCCCTCCACTTT
CDR3: CASSSGTVGSPLHF

V: TRBV5-1
size: -
J: TRBJ1-2
D: TRBD1
DNA: TGCGCCAGCAGCCTCTCATCCCGGGACAGAGCTAACTATGGCTACACCTTC
CDR3: CASSLSSRDRANYGYTF

V: TRBV7-2
size: once
J: TRBJ1-2
D: TRBD1
DNA: TGTGCCAGCAGCTACCCACAGGGGCTCTATGGCTACACCTTC
CDR3: CASSYPQGLYGYTF

V: TRBV10-2
size: once
J: TRBJ1-2
D: -
DNA: TGCGCCAGCAGTGAGGACAGCTATGGCTACACCTTC
CDR3: CASSEDSYGYTF

V: TRBV12-2
size: -
J: TRBJ2-5
D: -
DNA: TGTGCAAGTCGCTTAGATGGGGTAGGGAGATGCCGGGACAGGGCCGGACAAGAGACCCAGTACTTC
CDR3: CASRLDGVGRCRDRAGQETQYF